One and the same sample provided the 20 T cell receptor beta chains below, sequenced in a study of early T cells in non-severe SARS-CoV-2 infection. In TCRdb, the 5' RACE reads were re-called with MiXCR into one record per CDR3 protein. The data hold tens of thousands of distinct CDR3 sequences, with around 12% observed a single time. Sequencing used whole blood. The receptors were sampled from an adult who was a healthcare worker with PCR-confirmed SARS-CoV-2 infection or an uninfected control (not recorded which).

Ten or more counts support this clonotype. The chain recombines TRBV19 with TRBJ2-3; no firm D call. V was shortened by 10 bases and J by 5 bases, with 7 bases between the two germline ends. CDR3 length: 10 residues. Germline V gene sequence: CDR1 LNHDA, CDR2 SQIVND (reference sequence). The CDR3 DNA follows: TGTGCCACAACGGGAGATACGCAGTATTTT. This encodes CATTGDTQYF. Drawing the rest from reference TRBV19 and TRBJ2-3, the complete variable domain is DGGITQSPKYLFRKEGQNVTLSCEQNLNHDAMYWYRQDPGQGLRLIYYSQIVNDFQKGDIAEGYSVSREKKESFPLTVTSAQKNPTAFYLCATTGDTQYFGPGTRLTVL.

The sample holds many counts of this clonotype. The chain links TRBV10-3 to TRBJ2-7, with 9 bases aligning to TRBD2. Germline V gene data show CDR1 as ENHRY and CDR2 as SYGVKD. The CDR3 length is 17 residues. With V trimmed by 4 bases and J by 4 bases, 14 bases remained unmatched. This CDR3 reads CAISGPGGERGVYEQYF. The CDR3 DNA reads as TGTGCCATCAGTGGCCCAGGTGGCGAGCGGGGGGTGTACGAGCAGTACTTC.

This clonotype was seen many times. This chain uses TRBV20-1 with TRBJ1-1; a weak D match, TRBD1 (5 bases). CDR3 length equals 14 residues. V was pared by 1 base and J by 3 bases, with 12 bases between. Germline CDR1 DFQATT, CDR2 SNEGSKA (reference sequence). The CDR3, as DNA: TGCAGTGCTAGAGGGTACCCGGGGGACACTGAAGCTTTCTTT. Translation: CSARGYPGDTEAFF.

The V call is TRBV29-1, the J call TRBJ2-3; tentatively, D is TRBD2 (6 bases). Trimming left V 5 bases short and J 0 bases short, with 9 bases between. The CDR3 consists of 13 residues. Germline-derived CDR1 and CDR2 are SQVTM and ANQGSEA. The CDR3 nucleotides read TGCAGCGTTACCCGGGAGAGCACAGATACGCAGTATTTT. This encodes CSVTRESTDTQYF.

This clonotype was picked up many times. The CDR3 DNA follows: TGTGCCAGCAGCTTAAAGGTGGCCGGGGAGCTGTTTTTT. It yields the protein CASSLKVAGELFF. The chain recombines TRBV7-2 with TRBJ2-2; D remains ambiguous. The CDR3 contains 13 residues. With 2 bases removed from V and 6 bases from J, the gap between germline ends came to 7 bases. CDR1 and CDR2 (germline): SGHTA, FQGNSA.

This clonotype was seen many times. This chain connects TRBV7-8 to TRBJ2-5, with TRBD2 matching over 8 bases. The CDR3 runs to 15 residues. Germline V gene lookup returns CDR1 SGHVS and CDR2 FQNEAQ. Unmatched junction bases numbered 7, after V lost 5 bases and J lost 2 bases. DNA of the CDR3: TGTGCCAGCAGCCCCAGTAGCGGGGTACAAGAGACCCAGTACTTC. Translation gives CASSPSSGVQETQYF. Full variable domain (rest looked up from reference TRBV7-8 and TRBJ2-5): GAGVSQSPRYKVAKRGQDVALRCDPISGHVSLFWYQQALGQGPEFLTYFQNEAQLDKSGLPSDRFFAERPEGSVSTLKIQRTQQEDSAVYLCASSPSSGVQETQYFGPGTRLLVL.

Ten or more counts support this clonotype. V is TRBV7-6 and J is TRBJ2-5; D unresolved. V was clipped by 5 bases and J by 2 bases, with 9 bases between them. Germline CDR1 reads SGHVS; CDR2 reads FNYEAQ. The CDR3 contains 13 residues. CDR3 region: CASSQSPQETQYF. The CDR3 bases are TGTGCCAGCAGCCAGTCCCCTCAAGAGACCCAGTACTTC.

The chain carries TRBV20-1 and TRBJ2-7; D ambiguous. V shed 5 bases and J shed 7 bases, with 12 bases lying between them. Germline-derived CDR1 and CDR2 are DFQATT and SNEGSKA (reference sequence). The CDR3 runs to 11 residues. Written as DNA, the CDR3 is TGCAGTGCTTCCAGGCCTGGAGAGCAGTACTTC. This encodes CSASRPGEQYF.

The sample holds one count of this clonotype. The chain is built from TRBV20-1 and TRBJ1-4; D is uncertain. Germline values: CDR1 DFQATT, CDR2 SNEGSKA (reference sequence). V was trimmed by 1 base and J by 8 bases, leaving 14 bases between them. CDR3 length: 14 amino acids. The DNA for the CDR3 is TGCAGTGCTAGAGTTACGGGAGGGCAAGAAAAACTGTTTTTT. Its protein is CSARVTGGQEKLFF.

This clonotype has ten or more counts. The chain employs TRBV5-4 and TRBJ2-5; 8 bases are a match to TRBD1. CDR3 size: 17 residues. V lost 4 bases and J lost 4; bases outside the gene matches: 15. The germline gives CDR1 SGHNT, CDR2 YYREEE (reference sequence). Here the CDR3 reads CASSLPSSDRGRETQYF. CDR3 DNA sequence: TGTGCCAGCAGCCTGCCTAGCTCCGACAGGGGCCGAGAGACCCAGTACTTC.

The table lists this clonotype with a few counts. The chain joins TRBV2 to TRBJ2-1; 11 bases match TRBD2. This CDR3 region has 15 residues. Per the germline V gene, CDR1 is SNHLY and CDR2 is FYNNEI. The J segment lost 6 bases and the V segment lost 4 bases, leaving 5 bases of the junction unmatched. The CDR3: CASSAGLAEFNEQFF. The DNA of the CDR3 is TGTGCCAGCAGTGCGGGACTAGCGGAATTCAATGAGCAGTTCTTC.

This clonotype was recorded at least ten times. This chain uses TRBV7-9 with TRBJ1-1, with no clear D. This CDR3 has 16 amino acids. Per the germline V gene, CDR1 is SEHNR and CDR2 is FQNEAQ (reference sequence). V lost 3 bases to trimming and J lost 3 bases, with 17 bases between them. The CDR3 DNA sequence: TGTGCCAGCAGCTTGATCAGGACCCTTGTCGACACTGAAGCTTTCTTT. This encodes CASSLIRTLVDTEAFF.

This clonotype has at least ten counts. V is TRBV3-1 and J is TRBJ2-7, with 12 positions matching TRBD2. Germline CDR1 and CDR2: LGHDT and YNNKEL (reference sequence). The CDR3 sequence is 16 residues long. V lost 0 bases, J lost 6 bases, and 6 bases stayed unmatched. CDR3 coding DNA: TGTGCCAGCAGCCAAGATCTTCCTAGCGGGAGGGTCGAGCAGTACTTC. This gives the protein CASSQDLPSGRVEQYF.

This clonotype came up many times. This chain links TRBV7-9 with TRBJ1-2, with D tentatively TRBD1 (5 bases). This CDR3 region has 13 residues. Germline V gene sequence: CDR1 SEHNR, CDR2 FQNEAQ (reference sequence). Trimming stripped 7 bases from V and 5 bases from J, with 14 bases between. DNA for the CDR3: TGTGCCAGCACCTACGGCGGGACTTATGGCTACACCTTC. This translates into CASTYGGTYGYTF.

This clonotype appeared many times. The V call is TRBV6-2 or TRBV6-3, the J call TRBJ2-7; D perhaps matches TRBD1 (6 bases). Germline CDR1 reads MNHEY; CDR2 reads SVGEGT. This CDR3 has 13 residues. V lost 8 bases and J 4 bases, leaving 15 bases between the germline ends. The CDR3 sequence: CASSTGWSYEQYF. CDR3 DNA sequence: TGTGCCAGCTCCACAGGGTGGTCTTACGAGCAGTACTTC.

This clonotype was observed a few times. The chain employs TRBV20-1 and TRBJ1-6; 12 positions match TRBD1. Germline values: CDR1 DFQATT, CDR2 SNEGSKA (reference sequence). V was clipped by 2 bases and J by 5 bases; unmatched bases: 4. The CDR3 loop spans 16 amino acids. CDR3 sequence reads: CSARSGQGAHNSPLHF. Written as DNA, the CDR3 is TGCAGTGCTAGATCGGGACAGGGGGCGCATAATTCACCCCTCCACTTT.

This clonotype was counted at least ten times. The chain combines TRBV7-9 with TRBJ2-5; maybe TRBD2 (6 bases). Germline V gene lookup returns CDR1 SEHNR and CDR2 FQNEAQ (reference sequence). The CDR3 totals 13 residues. V was shortened by 8 bases and J by 6 bases, with 16 bases between the two germline ends. The CDR3 DNA follows: TGTGCCAGCGGCGGAGGGCCGGTACAGACCCAGTACTTC. This sequence encodes CASGGGPVQTQYF.

This chain uses TRBV29-1 with TRBJ2-7; tentative D call: TRBD1 (5 bases). CDR3 length: 15 residues. Germline lookup yields CDR1 SQVTM and CDR2 ANQGSEA. Trimming left V 5 bases short and J 3 bases short, with 20 bases between. The CDR3 nucleotides read TGCAGCGTTCTTAATCGGACAAAACGGAACTACGAGCAGTACTTC. Protein: CSVLNRTKRNYEQYF.

This clonotype was picked up many times. The chain uses TRBV11-2 and TRBJ2-1; 14 positions agree with TRBD2. This CDR3 spans 16 amino acids. J gave up 7 bases and V 5 bases, and 7 bases lay outside the gene matches. Germline V gives CDR1 SGHAT, CDR2 FQNNGV. The CDR3 DNA is TGTGCCAGCAGCCCACCGGGACTAGCGGGAGTTAATGAGCAGTTCTTC. As protein: CASSPPGLAGVNEQFF.

This clonotype was detected many times. The chain is built from TRBV18 and TRBJ2-1, with D hard to call. V was shortened by 4 bases and J by 9 bases, with 16 bases between the two germline ends. The CDR3 runs to 14 residues. Per germline, CDR1 KGHSH and CDR2 LQKENI. The CDR3 sequence is CASSQKTTGIEQFF. The CDR3 DNA reads TGTGCCAGCTCACAAAAGACGACTGGGATTGAGCAGTTCTTC.